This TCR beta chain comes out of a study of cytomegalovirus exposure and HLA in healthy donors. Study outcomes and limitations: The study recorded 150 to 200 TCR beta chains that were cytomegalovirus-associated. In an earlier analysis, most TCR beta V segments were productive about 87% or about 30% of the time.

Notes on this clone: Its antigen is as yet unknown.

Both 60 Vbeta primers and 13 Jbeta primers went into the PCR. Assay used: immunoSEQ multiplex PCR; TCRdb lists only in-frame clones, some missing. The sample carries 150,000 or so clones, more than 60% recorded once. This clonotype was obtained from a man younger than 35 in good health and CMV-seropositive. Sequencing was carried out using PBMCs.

The CDR3 loop is CASSGPGTGSHEQYF. The CDR3 nucleotides read TGTGCCAGCTCCGGTCCCGGGACAGGGTCCCACGAGCAGTACTTC. The rearrangement uses TRBV18 and TRBJ2-7; 9 bases are shared with TRBD1. CDR1 is KGHSH and CDR2 is LQKENI in the germline V gene. The V segment lost 6 bases and the J segment 5 bases; nucleotides outside the gene matches: 11. The CDR3 has 15 residues.